The TCR beta chain under discussion was sequenced for a study of human T cells and chemical hapten exposure. Study details: Variation in per-sample TCR yields came mainly from small pooled library volume differences.

This clonotype appeared many times. The library put unique molecular identifiers onto individual cDNA molecules. TCRdb called the RACE reads again in MiXCR, with one record for every CDR3 protein. The table includes more than 70,000 distinct CDR3 sequences, approximately 8.2% detected once. Noted time point: healthy volunteer bleed at 2 weeks. From whole blood left unfractionated, total RNA was extracted. The source material was whole blood. The TCR comes from a female donor in good health. Some clones in this sample may be carry-over from other donors' samples.

CDR3 residues: CASSLGYGNEQYF. The CDR3 region has the DNA TGTGCCAGCAGCTTAGGGTACGGTAACGAGCAGTACTTC. V is TRBV7-2 and J is TRBJ2-7; D not resolved. Germline V CDR1 and CDR2: SGHTA, FQGNSA. The length of the CDR3 is 13 residues. V was trimmed by 1 base and J by 5 bases, leaving 9 bases between them.